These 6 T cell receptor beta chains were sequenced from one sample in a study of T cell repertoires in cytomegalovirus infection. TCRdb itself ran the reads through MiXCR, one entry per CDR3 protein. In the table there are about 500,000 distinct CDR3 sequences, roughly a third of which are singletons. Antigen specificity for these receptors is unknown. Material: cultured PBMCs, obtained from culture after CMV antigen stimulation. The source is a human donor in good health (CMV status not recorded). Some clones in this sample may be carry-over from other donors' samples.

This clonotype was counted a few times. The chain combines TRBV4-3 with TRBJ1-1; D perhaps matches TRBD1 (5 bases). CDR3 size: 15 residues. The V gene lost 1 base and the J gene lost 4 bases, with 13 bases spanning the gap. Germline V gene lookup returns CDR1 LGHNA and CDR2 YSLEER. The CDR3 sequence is CASSQGVGTRTEAFF. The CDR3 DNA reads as TGCGCCAGCAGCCAAGGGGTCGGGACTCGCACTGAAGCTTTCTTT.

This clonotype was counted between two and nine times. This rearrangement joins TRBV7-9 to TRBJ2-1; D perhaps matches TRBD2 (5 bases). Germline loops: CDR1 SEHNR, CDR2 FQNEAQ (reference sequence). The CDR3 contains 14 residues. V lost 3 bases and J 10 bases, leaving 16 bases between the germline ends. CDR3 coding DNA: TGTGCCAGCAGCTTGCGGACTGACTCGGTGGAGCAGTTCTTC. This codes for CASSLRTDSVEQFF.

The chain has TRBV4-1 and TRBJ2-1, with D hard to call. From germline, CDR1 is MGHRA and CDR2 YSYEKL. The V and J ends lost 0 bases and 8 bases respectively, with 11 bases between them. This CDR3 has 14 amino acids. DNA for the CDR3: TGCGCCAGCAGCCAAGAAATGCTTCCGTATGAGCAGTTCTTC. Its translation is CASSQEMLPYEQFF.

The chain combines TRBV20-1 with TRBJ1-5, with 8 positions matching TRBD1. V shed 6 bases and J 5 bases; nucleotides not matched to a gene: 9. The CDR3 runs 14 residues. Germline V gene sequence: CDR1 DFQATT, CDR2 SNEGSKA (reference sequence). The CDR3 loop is CSAAIRGPYQPQHF. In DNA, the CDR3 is TGCAGTGCCGCGATCAGGGGGCCTTATCAGCCCCAGCATTTT.

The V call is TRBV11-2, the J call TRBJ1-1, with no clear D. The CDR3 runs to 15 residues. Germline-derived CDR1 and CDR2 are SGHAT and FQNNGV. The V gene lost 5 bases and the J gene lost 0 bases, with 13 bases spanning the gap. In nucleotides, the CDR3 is TGTGCCAGCAGCCCCTCCTCGGGAGTGAACACTGAAGCTTTCTTT. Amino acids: CASSPSSGVNTEAFF.

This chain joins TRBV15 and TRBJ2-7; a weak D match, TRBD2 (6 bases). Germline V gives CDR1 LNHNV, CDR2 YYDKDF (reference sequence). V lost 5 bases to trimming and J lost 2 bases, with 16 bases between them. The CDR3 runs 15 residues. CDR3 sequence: CATSATGTPPYEQYF. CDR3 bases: TGTGCCACCAGCGCAACCGGGACTCCACCCTACGAGCAGTACTTC.